This is a list of T cell receptor beta chains from one sample in a study of blood T cell repertoires in COVID-19. Repertoires were generated with immunoSEQ multiplex PCR, while TCRdb's copy carries only in-frame clones and drops some. The repertoire has under 500,000 clones, approximately 92% of them found once; the top ten carry roughly 1.1%. The sequenced sample consisted of PBMCs or T cells enriched from blood (not recorded which). The receptor source for this set is a man in his thirties or forties who had recovered from COVID-19. Both conserved end residues are part of each CDR3. D genes are given only for firm matches. Only part of the rows carry a size: once, few, many, or a class if the clone is expanded.

-,TRBV7-9,TRBJ2-1,-,TGTGCCAGCAGCTTAGTCGATTCTCGGAATGAGCAGTTCTTC,CASSLVDSRNEQFF
-,TRBV12-3/TRBV12-4,TRBJ1-2,-,TGTGCCAGCAGTAACTGGCGGGCCGAAGGCTACACCTTC,CASSNWRAEGYTF
TRBD1,TRBV5-6,TRBJ1-1,once,TGTGCCAGCAGTTATACAGGGGTACCTGAAGCTTTCTTT,CASSYTGVPEAFF
TRBD1,TRBV6-5,TRBJ2-7,once,TGTGCCAGCATAGAGACAGGGCGTCGTTCGCAGTACTTC,CASIETGRRSQYF
TRBD1,TRBV7-8,TRBJ2-7,-,TGTGCCAGCAGCTTAGAAGCCCAGGGGGCCTCCTACGAGCAGTACTTC,CASSLEAQGASYEQYF
-,TRBV19,TRBJ1-5,-,TGTGCCAGTACCACCGGGGGGGGAGAAGGGCCCCAGCATTTT,CASTTGGGEGPQHF
-,TRBV7-9,TRBJ2-5,once,TGTGCCAGCAGCTTAGCTTCGGGGGTGCCGGGAGAAGAGACCCAGTACTTC,CASSLASGVPGEETQYF
TRBD1,TRBV7-9,TRBJ2-2,-,TGTGCCAGCAGCTTAGTATCCCGCGGTTTAGGACAGGGCACCGGGGAGCTGTTTTTT,CASSLVSRGLGQGTGELFF
TRBD1,TRBV5-6,TRBJ2-7,-,TGTGCCAGCAGCTTCGGGACAGGTTCCTACGAGCAGTACTTC,CASSFGTGSYEQYF
-,TRBV20-1,TRBJ2-1,-,TGCAGTGCTAGTGTGACAGTACCGGGCACCTACAATGAGCAGTTCTTC,CSASVTVPGTYNEQFF
-,TRBV19,TRBJ1-1,-,TGTGCCAGTAGTATTCTGGCCACCCCAATGAACACTGAAGCTTTCTTT,CASSILATPMNTEAFF
-,TRBV28,TRBJ1-5,once,TGTGCCAGCAGTTTCCCGCCGGTTAGCAATCAGCCCCAGCATTTT,CASSFPPVSNQPQHF
-,TRBV9,TRBJ2-4,-,TGTGCCAGCAGCGTAGAGGGGGAAGCCAAAAACATTCAGTACTTC,CASSVEGEAKNIQYF
-,TRBV30,TRBJ1-1,-,TGTGCCTGGAGTGGGGGGCGAGGCACTGAAGCTTTCTTT,CAWSGGRGTEAFF
TRBD2,TRBV28,TRBJ2-5,once,TGTGCCAGCAGTTTTATTATCGGGGCGGGAGGGGAGAAGACCCAGTACTTC,CASSFIIGAGGEKTQYF
-,TRBV28,TRBJ2-5,once,TGTGCCAGCAGTACCCCCGGGACAACACTTGGGAAGACCCAGTACTTC,CASSTPGTTLGKTQYF
TRBD1,TRBV30,TRBJ1-2,once,TGTGCCTGGAGTCCAGGGGGCAGCCGCCATGGCTACACCTTC,CAWSPGGSRHGYTF
-,TRBV7-7,TRBJ2-1,-,TGTGCCAGCAGCTTAGGGGGGCCCTACAATGAGCAGTTCTTC,CASSLGGPYNEQFF
TRBD1,TRBV10-2,TRBJ2-2,-,TGCGCCAGCAGTGAACAGGGGCCCAACACCGGGGAGCTGTTTTTT,CASSEQGPNTGELFF
TRBD1,TRBV5-6,TRBJ2-1,-,TGTGCCAGCAGCACCGGGACAGACTATTTATCCTACAATGAGCAGTTCTTC,CASSTGTDYLSYNEQFF
-,TRBV11-2,TRBJ1-2,-,TGTGCCAGCAGCTTAGCAACGACACTTGGGGGCTACACCTTC,CASSLATTLGGYTF
TRBD1,TRBV27,TRBJ1-4,-,TGTGCCAGCAGTCCAGGACAGGGGGCAAATGAAAAACTGTTTTTT,CASSPGQGANEKLFF
-,TRBV3-1/TRBV3-2,TRBJ2-5,-,TGTGCCAGCAGCCACTCCACCAAGAGACTAACGCAAGAGACCCAGTACTTC,CASSHSTKRLTQETQYF
-,TRBV5-8,TRBJ2-3,-,TGTGCCAGCAGCCCCATGGGGGCCCTGGATACGCAGTATTTT,CASSPMGALDTQYF
-,TRBV3-1/TRBV3-2,TRBJ2-7,-,TGTGCCAGCAGCCAAGTTGGCGGTCAGGGCGAGCAGTACTTC,CASSQVGGQGEQYF
-,TRBV27,TRBJ2-7,-,TGTGCCAGCAAGGAGCAGGGGTTCTCCTACGAGCAGTACTTC,CASKEQGFSYEQYF
-,TRBV4-1,TRBJ1-1,-,TGCGCCAGCAGCCAAGCAGGGTTGGGGACTGAAGCTTTCTTT,CASSQAGLGTEAFF
-,TRBV11-2,TRBJ2-1,-,TGTGCCAGCAGCTTAGATTTCCGGCCTAGGATCGGTGCTTCTCAGAATGAGCAGTTCTTC,CASSLDFRPRIGASQNEQFF
-,TRBV7-8,TRBJ2-1,-,TGTGCCAGCAGCACCCGTCGGGTAGCTCCAACCTACAATGAGCAGTTCTTC,CASSTRRVAPTYNEQFF